A single T cell receptor beta chain is shown here with its context. The sample belongs to a study of cytomegalovirus exposure and HLA in healthy donors. Trimming removed 3 bases from V and 9 bases from J, with 13 bases in between. From germline, CDR1 is SGHRS and CDR2 YFSETQ. This CDR3 has 14 residues. With 60 Vbeta and 13 Jbeta primers, the PCR was carried out. Sequencing used immunoSEQ multiplex PCR; TCRdb keeps in-frame clones, though not all of them. The table has over 150,000 clones, 84% seen once. This chain connects TRBV5-1 to TRBJ1-6, with D hard to call. The source is a man younger than 35 in good health and CMV-seronegative. Sequencing was done on a sample of PBMCs. The CDR3 spells CASSSGGSGSPLHF. CDR3 bases: TGCGCCAGCAGCTCAGGAGGCAGCGGTTCACCCCTCCACTTT. Full variable domain (remainder filled in from reference TRBV5-1 and TRBJ1-6): KAGVTQTPRYLIKTRGQQVTLSCSPISGHRSVSWYQQTPGQGLQFLFEYFSETQRNKGNFPGRFSGRQFSNSRSEMNVSTLELGDSALYLCASSSGGSGSPLHFGNGTRLTVT.